Below, 5 T cell receptor beta chains from the same sample are listed, as sequenced in a study of blood T cell repertoires in COVID-19. Sequencing used immunoSEQ multiplex PCR; TCRdb keeps in-frame clones, though not all of them. The data hold some 69,000 clones, with roughly 79% observed a single time. Material for sequencing was peripheral blood. These receptors all stem from a man in his fifties or sixties with acute or convalescent COVID-19.

This chain joins TRBV7-2 and TRBJ1-5; possibly TRBD1 for D (5 bases). In germline, CDR1 is SGHTA, CDR2 FQGNSA. The CDR3 is 16 amino acids. V shed 2 bases and J shed 1 base, with 12 bases lying between them. This chain's CDR3 is CASSLIGQGSNQPQHF. The CDR3 coding sequence is TGTGCCAGCAGCTTAATTGGGCAGGGAAGCAATCAGCCCCAGCATTTT. Full variable domain (outside the CDR3, taken from reference TRBV7-2 and TRBJ1-5): GAGVSQSPSNKVTEKGKDVELRCDPISGHTALYWYRQSLGQGLEFLIYFQGNSAPDKSGLPSDRFSAERTGGSVSTLTIQRTQQEDSAVYLCASSLIGQGSNQPQHFGDGTRLSIL.

Only one count was recorded for this clone. The CDR3 here is CASSQRQAKDTQYF. The CDR3 nucleotides read TGTGCCAGCAGCCAACGACAAGCTAAGGATACGCAGTATTTT. J is TRBJ2-3 and V is TRBV5-4; no clear D gene. The CDR3 is 14 residues long. Germline V gives CDR1 SGHNT, CDR2 YYREEE (reference sequence). Trimming took 4 bases from V and 6 from J, leaving 15 bases between them.

The chain has TRBV4-1 and TRBJ2-2; D is perhaps TRBD2 (5 bases). CDR3 size: 15 residues. Trimming shortened V by 1 base and J by 4 bases, and 10 bases separated the two germline ends. Germline V gene sequence: CDR1 MGHRA, CDR2 YSYEKL. DNA for the CDR3: TGCGCCAGCAGCCAAGGGCCGGGGTCCACCGGGGAGCTGTTTTTT. This translates into CASSQGPGSTGELFF.

This clone was observed once. The chain is built from TRBV7-2 and TRBJ2-7; 7 nucleotides agree with TRBD1. V gave up 5 bases and J gave up 2 bases; unmatched junction bases: 9. This CDR3 comprises 15 residues. Germline V lookup: CDR1 SGHTA, CDR2 FQGNSA. The CDR3: CASSPGQRVPYEQYF. DNA for the CDR3: TGTGCCAGCAGCCCGGGACAGCGCGTACCCTACGAGCAGTACTTC.

The chain employs TRBV5-4 and TRBJ2-7; 11 bases map to TRBD1. The CDR3 spans 16 residues. Germline loops: CDR1 SGHNT, CDR2 YYREEE (reference sequence). Trimming at V came to 4 bases and at J to 4 bases, leaving 10 bases not matched to a gene. CDR3 bases: TGTGCCAGCAGCCCCGGGACAGGGGGAGAAGGGTACGAGCAGTACTTC. It specifies CASSPGTGGEGYEQYF.